Each of the 14 T cell receptor beta chains below was sequenced from the same sample in a study of beta chain features in type 1 diabetes. The study's findings and limits: Among all four CD4+ subsets, Type 1 diabetes patients had TCRB CDR3s that were moderately but significantly shorter.

The antigens these receptors bind are not known. All of the isolated RNA was reverse transcribed, so expressed TCRB transcripts were sequenced. TCRdb's copy holds only in-frame clones and misses some; the assay was immunoSEQ multiplex PCR. The table lists around 250,000 clones, approximately 24% of them singletons, with around 0.012% in the top ten. The sequencing sample was made of naive CD4+ T cells from blood. The receptors here all came from a woman aged 25 to 45 with type 1 diabetes.

This clone has just a few counts. This chain joins TRBV7-9 and TRBJ2-1; 10 bases agree with TRBD2. This CDR3 contains 16 residues. Germline V gene data show CDR1 as SEHNR and CDR2 as FQNEAQ (reference sequence). V trimming: 4 bases; J trimming: 0 bases; junction bases outside the gene matches: 3. In DNA, the CDR3 is TGTGCCAGCAGCTGGTCTAGCGGGAGCTCCTACAATGAGCAGTTCTTC. Translated: CASSWSSGSSYNEQFF.

The V and J genes are TRBV11-2 and TRBJ2-5; the match to TRBD2 covers 7 bases. There are 15 residues in the CDR3. CDR1 is SGHAT and CDR2 is FQNNGV in the germline V gene. The trim removed 2 bases at V and 7 bases at J, leaving 10 bases unmatched. The CDR3: CASSLWSAGVGTQYF. For the CDR3, the DNA is TGTGCCAGCAGCTTATGGTCGGCGGGAGTGGGGACCCAGTACTTC.

This clone has more than one count but fewer than ten. The CDR3 region has the DNA TGTGCCAGCAGCCCGAAGACTAGCGTGGGGGGGTCCTACAATGAGCAGTTCTTC. The encoded protein is CASSPKTSVGGSYNEQFF. The chain recombines TRBV7-9 with TRBJ2-1; 8 positions match TRBD2. Trimming removed 5 bases from V and 1 base from J; junction bases left unmatched: 13. The CDR3 has 18 residues. Germline V lookup: CDR1 SEHNR, CDR2 FQNEAQ (reference sequence).

This rearrangement joins TRBV11-3 to TRBJ2-2, with D tentatively TRBD1 (6 bases). The V and J ends lost 5 bases and 0 bases respectively, with 10 bases between them. Per germline, CDR1 SGHNT and CDR2 YENEEA. The CDR3 is 15 residues long. DNA for the CDR3: TGTGCCAGCAGCGTACGACAGGCGAACACCGGGGAGCTGTTTTTT. Amino acids: CASSVRQANTGELFF. The full variable domain, with the rest looked up from reference TRBV11-3 and TRBJ2-2, is EAGVVQSPRYKIIEKKQPVAFWCNPISGHNTLYWYLQNLGQGPELLIRYENEEAVDDSQLPKDRFSAERLKGVDSTLKIQPAELGDSAVYLCASSVRQANTGELFFGEGSRLTVL.

The J gene is TRBJ2-1, the V gene TRBV7-9; the D gene is possibly TRBD2 (7 bases). The germline V gene encodes CDR1 SEHNR and CDR2 FQNEAQ (reference sequence). The CDR3 extends over 16 amino acids. Trimming left V 2 bases short and J 8 bases short, with 19 bases between. The CDR3 DNA sequence: TGTGCCAGCAGCTTAAGGGGAGGGGGAACTCCTCATGAGCAGTTCTTC. As protein: CASSLRGGGTPHEQFF.

This clone was seen more than once but under ten times. This chain uses TRBV5-6 with TRBJ1-2; possible D gene TRBD1, 6 bases. The germline V gene has CDR1 SGHDT and CDR2 YYEEEE. V was shortened by 0 bases and J by 5 bases, with 11 bases between the two germline ends. This CDR3 region has 14 residues. CDR3 sequence (DNA): TGTGCCAGCAGCTTGGGGGACACACCTTATGGCTACACCTTC. Translation gives CASSLGDTPYGYTF.

The CDR3 sequence: CATSSNNREGTEAFF. DNA of the CDR3: TGTGCCACCAGCAGCAATAACAGGGAAGGCACTGAAGCTTTCTTT. The gene calls are TRBV15 and TRBJ1-1; TRBD1 might be the D (6 bases). CDR3 length: 15 residues. Germline V lookup: CDR1 LNHNV, CDR2 YYDKDF (reference sequence). Trimming left V 3 bases short and J 4 bases short, with 15 bases between.

This chain joins TRBV5-1 and TRBJ2-7, with 12 positions matching TRBD1. The germline V gene encodes CDR1 SGHRS and CDR2 YFSETQ. This CDR3 spans 14 amino acids. Trimming cost V 4 bases and J 5 bases; bases outside gene matches: 4. The chain's CDR3 is CASSAGTGGNEQYF. Written as DNA, the CDR3 is TGCGCCAGCAGCGCCGGGACAGGGGGCAACGAGCAGTACTTC.

This chain uses TRBV29-1 with TRBJ1-2; D gene uncertain. Trimming cost V 0 bases and J 2 bases, with 7 bases left between them. The length of the CDR3 is 13 residues. Germline V gene data show CDR1 as SQVTM and CDR2 as ANQGSEA. Here the CDR3 DNA reads TGCAGCGTTGAAGAGGGCATGAACTATGGCTACACCTTC. The encoded protein is CSVEEGMNYGYTF.

This clone was detected a few times. The chain combines TRBV15 with TRBJ1-1, with D possibly TRBD1 on 5 matching bases. Trimming cost V 3 bases and J 5 bases, with 13 bases left between them. The CDR3 has 14 amino acids. Per the germline V gene, CDR1 is LNHNV and CDR2 is YYDKDF (reference sequence). CDR3 amino acids: CATSSLRDGTEAFF. The CDR3 nucleotides are TGTGCCACCAGCAGCCTCAGGGATGGTACTGAAGCTTTCTTT.

This clone was observed a few times. This chain connects TRBV29-1 to TRBJ1-1; no definite D call. The CDR3 spans 12 residues. The V end was cut by 4 bases, the J end by 3 bases, with 9 bases between. Per germline, CDR1 SQVTM and CDR2 ANQGSEA. CDR3 sequence (DNA): TGCAGCGTTGGGACTTTGGACACTGAAGCTTTCTTT. Amino acids: CSVGTLDTEAFF.

This clone was seen a few times. The gene calls are TRBV30 and TRBJ2-3; TRBD1 agrees at 9 bases. V lost 2 bases and J lost 6; bases outside the gene matches: 6. The CDR3 is 14 residues long. Germline V CDR1 and CDR2: GTSNPN, SVGIG (reference sequence). The CDR3 sequence is CAWSRDRVVDTQYF. As DNA, the CDR3 is TGTGCCTGGAGTAGGGACAGGGTCGTTGATACGCAGTATTTT.

This chain connects TRBV7-3 to TRBJ2-3; D possibly corresponds to TRBD2 (5 bases). The V end lost 3 bases, the J end lost 6 bases, and 16 bases lay between the germline ends. Germline V gives CDR1 SGHTA, CDR2 FQGTGA. CDR3 length: 15 amino acids. The DNA for the CDR3 is TGTGCCAGCAGCTTTGGAGGAAACCCTGGGGATACGCAGTATTTT. Residues: CASSFGGNPGDTQYF. The variable domain in full, with the rest retrieved from reference TRBV7-3 and TRBJ2-3, is GAGVSQTPSNKVTEKGKYVELRCDPISGHTALYWYRQSLGQGPEFLIYFQGTGAADDSGLPNDRFFAVRPEGSVSTLKIQRTERGDSAVYLCASSFGGNPGDTQYFGPGTRLTVL.

The V and J genes are TRBV29-1 and TRBJ1-1; D not resolved. This CDR3 spans 12 amino acids. The germline CDR1 and CDR2 sequences are SQVTM and ANQGSEA. V was trimmed by 6 bases and J by 0 bases, leaving 8 bases between them. The CDR3 nucleotides are TGCAGCGTAATATTTATGAACACTGAAGCTTTCTTT. The encoded protein is CSVIFMNTEAFF.